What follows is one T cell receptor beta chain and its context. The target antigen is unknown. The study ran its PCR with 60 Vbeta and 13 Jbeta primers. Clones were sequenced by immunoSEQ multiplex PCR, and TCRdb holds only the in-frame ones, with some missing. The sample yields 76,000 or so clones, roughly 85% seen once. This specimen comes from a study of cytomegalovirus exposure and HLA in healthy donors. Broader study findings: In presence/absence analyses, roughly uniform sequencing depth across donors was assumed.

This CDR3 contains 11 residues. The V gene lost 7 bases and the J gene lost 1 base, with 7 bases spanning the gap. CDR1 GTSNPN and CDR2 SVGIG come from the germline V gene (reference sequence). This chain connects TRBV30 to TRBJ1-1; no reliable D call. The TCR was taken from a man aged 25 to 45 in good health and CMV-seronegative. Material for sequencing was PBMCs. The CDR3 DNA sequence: TGTGCCTCAGAGGCGAACACTGAAGCTTTCTTT. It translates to CASEANTEAFF.